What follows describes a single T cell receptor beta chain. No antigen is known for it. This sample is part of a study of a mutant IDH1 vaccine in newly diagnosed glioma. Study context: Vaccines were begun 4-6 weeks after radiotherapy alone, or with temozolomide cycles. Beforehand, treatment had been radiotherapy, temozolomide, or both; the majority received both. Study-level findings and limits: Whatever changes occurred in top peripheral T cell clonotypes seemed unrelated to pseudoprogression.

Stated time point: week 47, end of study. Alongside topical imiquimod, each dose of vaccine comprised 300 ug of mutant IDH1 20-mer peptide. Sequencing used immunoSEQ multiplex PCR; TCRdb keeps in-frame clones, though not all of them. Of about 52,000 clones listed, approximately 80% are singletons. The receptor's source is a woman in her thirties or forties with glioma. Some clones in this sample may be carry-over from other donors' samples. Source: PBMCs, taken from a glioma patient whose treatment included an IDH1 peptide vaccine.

As DNA, the CDR3 is TGTGCCTGGAGTACTCGGACAGGCGGGAGCACTGAAGCTTTCTTT. Protein: CAWSTRTGGSTEAFF. The chain links TRBV30 to TRBJ1-1; 7 bases agree with TRBD1. J was trimmed by 4 bases and V by 2 bases; bases with no gene match: 10. CDR3 size: 15 residues. CDR1 and CDR2 from the germline V gene are GTSNPN and SVGIG (reference sequence).